These 16 T cell receptor beta chains share one sample of origin, sequenced in a study of siplizumab effects on memory and regulatory T cells. The table came from immunoSEQ multiplex PCR; TCRdb's copy has only in-frame clones and leaves some out. This sample has about 100,000 clones, with over 90% found just once. The material sequenced was Tregs sorted from blood. The receptor set was obtained from a human donor in good health.

This clone has a single count. This chain uses TRBV5-5 with TRBJ1-3; unclear D gene. CDR3 length: 14 residues. V was clipped by 5 bases and J by 0 bases, with 9 bases between them. CDR1 is SGHKS, CDR2 YYEKEE, per germline (reference sequence). The CDR3 DNA reads TGTGCCAGCAGTTCCGGGTCCTCTGGAAACACCATATATTTT. Its translation: CASSSGSSGNTIYF.

This rearrangement joins TRBV7-8 to TRBJ1-2, with 7 bases matching TRBD1. With 2 bases clipped from V and 3 bases from J, the junction kept 6 bases outside the gene matches. The CDR3 extends over 15 amino acids. Germline V lookup: CDR1 SGHVS, CDR2 FQNEAQ. The CDR3 sequence is CASSLNLGQDYGYTF. CDR3 coding DNA: TGTGCCAGCAGCTTAAATCTCGGACAGGACTATGGCTACACCTTC.

The V gene is TRBV6-4, the J gene TRBJ2-2; 7 bases map to TRBD2. The trim removed 3 bases at V and 4 bases at J, leaving 2 bases unmatched. The germline gives CDR1 MRHNA, CDR2 SNTAGT. The CDR3 contains 14 residues. The CDR3 nucleotides are TGTGCCAGCAGTGAGTGGGGGGGCACCGGGGAGCTGTTTTTT. It is translated as CASSEWGGTGELFF.

This chain links TRBV6-6 with TRBJ1-1; D gene ambiguous. The CDR3 covers 13 residues. From germline, CDR1 is MNHNY and CDR2 SVGAGI (reference sequence). Between the trimmed V and J ends, which lost 6 bases and 3 bases, there was a span of 11 bases. The CDR3 sequence: CASRPGRDTEAFF. In DNA, the CDR3 is TGTGCCAGCAGACCCGGAAGGGACACTGAAGCTTTCTTT.

With regard to this clone: A junction end diverges from the germline sequence, so it may reflect a read error. Other DNA variants within this sample encode the same CDR3. The chain employs TRBV18 and TRBJ1-2, with TRBD1 matching over 9 bases. Germline CDR1 KGHSH, CDR2 LQKENI. CDR3 length equals 13 residues. CDR3 region: CASSPQGAGGYTF. CDR3 coding DNA: TGTGCCAGCTCCCCACAGGGGGCGGGTGGCTACACCTTC.

The chain couples TRBV5-6 to TRBJ1-4; D is unclear. This CDR3 has 17 amino acids. From germline, CDR1 is SGHDT and CDR2 YYEEEE. V was cut by 4 bases and J by 0 bases, with 16 bases left in between. This chain's CDR3 is CASSTRVGVSTNEKLFF. In DNA form, the CDR3 reads TGTGCCAGCAGCACGCGAGTAGGCGTTTCAACTAATGAAAAACTGTTTTTT.

The rearrangement links TRBV13 to TRBJ1-2, with 7 bases that match TRBD1. CDR1 is PRHDT and CDR2 is FYEKMQ in the germline V gene (reference sequence). The V gene end was trimmed by 1 base and the J gene end by 7 bases; junction bases not matched to a gene: 3. The CDR3 has 13 amino acids. The CDR3, as DNA: TGTGCCAGCAGCTTAGTTCAGGGGGGTGGCTACACCTTC. Encoded protein: CASSLVQGGGYTF.

Worth noting for this clone: The junction shows a germline mismatch at one end, possibly a read error. The DNA for the CDR3 is TGTGCCAGCCGCCAAGCGATTCGGGGGGTCGCCACTGAAGCTTTCTTT. This codes for CASRQAIRGVATEAFF. This rearrangement joins TRBV4-2 to TRBJ1-1, with D perhaps TRBD1 (5 bases). Germline V gene data show CDR1 as LGHNA and CDR2 as YNFKEQ. The CDR3 is 16 residues long.

V gene TRBV5-4 combines with J gene TRBJ1-2; D not certain. From germline, CDR1 is SGHNT and CDR2 YYREEE (reference sequence). This CDR3 has 12 residues. Trimming removed 1 base from V and 6 bases from J, with 7 bases in between. This chain's CDR3 is CASSLSRDGYTF. The CDR3, as DNA: TGTGCCAGCAGCTTGTCAAGGGATGGCTACACCTTC.

This clone appeared once. Other DNA variants within this sample encode the same CDR3. The chain has TRBV6-5 and TRBJ1-2; D ambiguous. Between the trimmed V and J ends, which lost 0 bases and 2 bases, there was a span of 7 bases. Germline CDR1 and CDR2: MNHEY and SVGAGI. The CDR3 has 14 amino acids. The CDR3 nucleotides are TGTGCCAGCAGTTACTCCCGGACGAACTATGGCTACACCTTC. Protein: CASSYSRTNYGYTF.

This clone was seen a few times. The chain recombines TRBV19 with TRBJ1-5, with D unresolved. Germline lookup yields CDR1 LNHDA and CDR2 SQIVND (reference sequence). This CDR3 has 12 amino acids. V dropped 1 base and J dropped 7 bases, with 5 bases sitting between them. The CDR3 nucleotides are TGTGCCAGTAGTATAGTTTTCCAGCCCCAGCATTTT. Protein sequence: CASSIVFQPQHF.

The chain couples TRBV27 to TRBJ2-1, with 11 bases aligning to TRBD1. Germline CDR1 MNHEY, CDR2 SMNVEV (reference sequence). V lost 3 bases and J lost 6; bases outside the gene matches: 1. CDR3 length: 14 residues. CDR3 protein: CASSFGTGGNEQFF. The CDR3, as DNA: TGTGCCAGCAGTTTCGGGACAGGGGGCAATGAGCAGTTCTTC.

The chain uses TRBV5-1 and TRBJ2-3, with D unresolved. The CDR3 has 15 amino acids. Between the trimmed V and J ends, which lost 0 bases and 3 bases, there was a span of 11 bases. Germline V CDR1 and CDR2: SGHRS, YFSETQ. The CDR3, as DNA: TGCGCCAGCAGCTTGGAGGTTGTGGGTACAGATACGCAGTATTTT. This sequence encodes CASSLEVVGTDTQYF. The full variable domain, completed using reference TRBV5-1 and TRBJ2-3, is KAGVTQTPRYLIKTRGQQVTLSCSPISGHRSVSWYQQTPGQGLQFLFEYFSETQRNKGNFPGRFSGRQFSNSRSEMNVSTLELGDSALYLCASSLEVVGTDTQYFGPGTRLTVL.

The chain combines TRBV4-1 with TRBJ2-7, with D hard to call. CDR3 size: 17 residues. Germline V gene sequence: CDR1 MGHRA, CDR2 YSYEKL. V lost 4 bases and J lost 3, with 22 bases in between. The CDR3 region has the DNA TGCGCCAGCAGCCCAATCCCGGTCGGCGGTAGTCTCTACGAGCAGTACTTC. This translates into CASSPIPVGGSLYEQYF.

V usage is TRBV7-2 and J usage is TRBJ2-1; possible D gene TRBD2, 6 bases. Deletions cut 3 bases from V and 2 bases from J, with 11 bases between. From germline, CDR1 is SGHTA and CDR2 FQGNSA. The CDR3 sequence is 15 residues long. CDR3 sequence reads: CASSFGGSPYNEQFF. The CDR3, as DNA: TGTGCCAGCAGCTTCGGGGGATCCCCCTACAATGAGCAGTTCTTC. Drawing the rest from reference TRBV7-2 and TRBJ2-1, the complete variable domain is GAGVSQSPSNKVTEKGKDVELRCDPISGHTALYWYRQSLGQGLEFLIYFQGNSAPDKSGLPSDRFSAERTGGSVSTLTIQRTQQEDSAVYLCASSFGGSPYNEQFFGPGTRLTVL.

The chain employs TRBV11-3 and TRBJ2-1; D remains ambiguous. Deletions cut 1 base from V and 4 bases from J, with 5 bases between. Germline-derived CDR1 and CDR2 are SGHNT and YENEEA. The CDR3 runs 13 residues. CDR3 loop: CASSLAEYNEQFF. The CDR3 nucleotides read TGTGCCAGCAGCTTAGCGGAGTACAATGAGCAGTTCTTC.